This TCR beta chain was identified in a study of blood T cell repertoires in COVID-19. Study-wide background: Both acute and convalescent COVID-19 samples were obtained from the United States, Italy and Spain. In each case, the material was cDNA or gDNA derived from T cells, B-cell-depleted T cells, or PBMCs.

Original processing methods: Scientists estimated how many nucleated cells there were by amplifying reference gene primers. Data came from immunoSEQ multiplex PCR; TCRdb stores just in-frame clones and leaves some out. V, J and clone size were drawn from that table, and D and trimming were deduced from the DNA. Of 400,000 to 550,000 clones in the sample, 80% to 90% were seen once. The ends lost 0 bases at V and 6 bases at J; junction bases unmatched: 17. The length of the CDR3 is 19 residues. Looked up from germline, CDR1 is MNHEY and CDR2 is SVGEGT. The sample comprised peripheral blood. The chain links TRBV6-2 or TRBV6-3 to TRBJ2-3; 8 bases map to TRBD2. This TCR derives from a woman aged 25-40 years with acute or convalescent COVID-19. The DNA of the CDR3 is TGTGCCAGCAGTTACTCCCCCGTGGTTACGCGGGGGGATTTGGATACGCAGTATTTT. This encodes CASSYSPVVTRGDLDTQYF.